This entry is about one T cell receptor (beta chain). This specimen belongs to a study of blood T cell repertoires in COVID-19. Trimming at V came to 3 bases and at J to 6 bases, leaving 13 bases not matched to a gene. CDR1 is ENHRY, CDR2 SYGVKD, per germline. The CDR3 has 17 residues. TCRdb's copy holds only in-frame clones and misses some; the assay was immunoSEQ multiplex PCR. The profile shows around 18,000 clones, roughly nine tenths of them singletons. The chain links TRBV10-3 to TRBJ1-5, with 8 bases matching TRBD1. This TCR derives from a man aged 55 to 70 with active COVID-19. Source material: peripheral blood. This chain's CDR3 is CAISELGGQGGGQPQHF. The CDR3 DNA reads TGTGCCATCAGTGAATTGGGAGGACAGGGAGGAGGTCAGCCCCAGCATTTT.